Below, 23 T cell receptor beta chains from the same sample are listed, as sequenced in a study of blood T cell repertoires in COVID-19. The repertoire was sequenced with immunoSEQ multiplex PCR; TCRdb's copy has only in-frame clones and lacks some. The sample shows hundreds of thousands of clones, 83% of them seen only once. Sequencing was performed on peripheral blood. Receptors originate from a woman between 45 and 65 years old with acute or convalescent COVID-19.

V and J are TRBV6-5 and TRBJ2-5; 11 positions agree with TRBD2. The CDR3 contains 16 residues. Germline loops: CDR1 MNHEY, CDR2 SVGAGI. Unmatched junction bases numbered 8, after V lost 4 bases and J lost 4 bases. The CDR3 loop is CASSSSSGGARETQYF. Here the CDR3 DNA reads TGTGCCAGCAGTTCAAGTAGCGGGGGGGCCCGAGAGACCCAGTACTTC.

The genes are TRBV7-3 and TRBJ2-3; 7 bases align to TRBD2. This CDR3 has 16 residues. Germline V gene sequence: CDR1 SGHTA, CDR2 FQGTGA. Unmatched junction bases numbered 13, after V lost 5 bases and J lost 5 bases. CDR3 in DNA: TGTGCCAGCAGCCCCCAGGGCGGGGGATATGGAGATACGCAGTATTTT. Protein sequence: CASSPQGGGYGDTQYF. The whole variable domain, filled in from reference TRBV7-3 and TRBJ2-3, reads GAGVSQTPSNKVTEKGKYVELRCDPISGHTALYWYRQSLGQGPEFLIYFQGTGAADDSGLPNDRFFAVRPEGSVSTLKIQRTERGDSAVYLCASSPQGGGYGDTQYFGPGTRLTVL.

The chain has TRBV2 and TRBJ1-2; a weak D match, TRBD1 (6 bases). V was clipped by 6 bases and J by 4 bases, with 18 bases between them. Germline lookup yields CDR1 SNHLY and CDR2 FYNNEI. The CDR3 is 15 residues long. The DNA of the CDR3 is TGTGCCAGCAGAGAACGTCAGGGGTTAATCTATGGCTACACCTTC. It translates to CASRERQGLIYGYTF.

The gene calls are TRBV24-1 and TRBJ1-1; D is uncertain. This CDR3 region has 15 residues. V was pared by 3 bases and J by 0 bases, with 10 bases between. CDR1 is KGHDR and CDR2 is SFDVKD in the germline V gene. The CDR3 DNA is TGTGCCACCAGTGATGCGGGGTCGGTGAACACTGAAGCTTTCTTT. Protein sequence: CATSDAGSVNTEAFF.

Comments on this clone: Relative to the germline gene, one junction end is altered; a read error may explain this. The genes are TRBV4-2 and TRBJ2-7, with 7 nucleotides matching TRBD1. The CDR3 spans 13 residues. From germline, CDR1 is LGHNA and CDR2 YNFKEQ. The CDR3 region is CASSQDGPGQKIF. The CDR3 coding sequence is TGTGCCAGCAGCCAAGACGGTCCGGGACAGAAGATCTTC.

The V gene is TRBV10-3, the J gene TRBJ1-6; D remains ambiguous. Germline V CDR1 and CDR2: ENHRY, SYGVKD. CDR3 length equals 15 residues. Trimming stripped 1 base from V and 6 bases from J, with 10 bases between. CDR3 sequence (DNA): TGTGCCATCAGTGAGTTGGGGAGTATTAATTCACCCCTCCACTTT. Translated, it gives CAISELGSINSPLHF.

CDR3 in DNA: TGTGCCAGCAGCGTAGCGCATAGCTCCTATAATTCACCCCTCCACTTT. It translates to CASSVAHSSYNSPLHF. V is TRBV9 and J is TRBJ1-6, with D unresolved. CDR3 length: 16 amino acids. V dropped 0 bases and J dropped 0 bases, with 7 bases sitting between them. CDR1 is SGDLS, CDR2 YYNGEE, per germline.

Note on this clone: The germline gene is not matched at one end of the junction; a read error may be the cause. The genes are TRBV4-1 and TRBJ2-1; tentative D call: TRBD2 (6 bases). The CDR3 loop spans 14 amino acids. Germline CDR1 and CDR2: MGHRA and YSYEKL. CDR3 sequence reads: CASSQDPSRDSLVF. In DNA, the CDR3 is TGCGCCAGCAGCCAAGATCCCTCCCGGGACTCCCTGGTCTTC.

This chain links TRBV15 with TRBJ1-4; possibly TRBD1 for D (6 bases). Trimming took off 3 bases at V and 3 bases at J, with 8 bases between the two ends. The germline CDR1 and CDR2 sequences are LNHNV and YYDKDF (reference sequence). The CDR3 extends over 14 amino acids. This CDR3 is CATSSTGPNEKLFF. The CDR3 DNA sequence: TGTGCCACCAGCAGTACAGGGCCTAATGAAAAACTGTTTTTT.

The chain couples TRBV20-1 to TRBJ1-2; D is undetermined. In germline, CDR1 is DFQATT, CDR2 SNEGSKA (reference sequence). The germline V and J ends were trimmed by 7 bases and 6 bases, with 6 bases remaining between them. The CDR3 is 9 amino acids. CDR3 nucleotides: TGCAGTGTCGGGGATGGCTACACCTTC. Its protein product is CSVGDGYTF.

This chain links TRBV7-2 with TRBJ2-2; TRBD1 agrees at 7 bases. This CDR3 has 15 residues. Germline-derived CDR1 and CDR2 are SGHTA and FQGNSA. Losses at the gene ends were 5 bases for V and 2 bases for J; bases not matched to a gene: 5. CDR3 in amino acids: CASSLDRRNTGELFF. CDR3 nucleotides: TGTGCCAGCAGCCTGGACAGGAGAAACACCGGGGAGCTGTTTTTT.

This CDR3 reads CATSDWDRDQPQHF. The CDR3 nucleotides read TGTGCCACCAGTGATTGGGACAGGGATCAGCCCCAGCATTTT. The V gene is TRBV24-1, the J gene TRBJ1-5; the match to TRBD1 covers 9 bases. Germline V gene data show CDR1 as KGHDR and CDR2 as SFDVKD. This CDR3 comprises 14 residues. The ends lost 2 bases at V and 5 bases at J; junction bases unmatched: 0.

This chain links TRBV7-6 with TRBJ2-5; 7 bases fit TRBD1. CDR1 and CDR2 (germline): SGHVS, FNYEAQ. The ends lost 5 bases at V and 2 bases at J; junction bases unmatched: 8. The CDR3 loop spans 15 amino acids. CDR3 sequence reads: CASSPGTVGQETQYF. The CDR3 DNA follows: TGTGCCAGCAGCCCCGGGACAGTGGGACAAGAGACCCAGTACTTC.

CDR3 nucleotide sequence: TGTGCCAGCAGTAGGGACAGAGAGAATCAGCCCCAGCATTTT. Protein: CASSRDRENQPQHF. The chain links TRBV6-4 to TRBJ1-5; 7 bases are a match to TRBD1. The V segment lost 5 bases and the J segment 4 bases; nucleotides outside the gene matches: 5. This CDR3 is built from 14 residues. Germline V gives CDR1 MRHNA, CDR2 SNTAGT.

The chain joins TRBV4-1 to TRBJ2-1, with 9 nucleotides matching TRBD2. V was clipped by 3 bases and J by 5 bases; unmatched bases: 5. Looked up from germline, CDR1 is MGHRA and CDR2 is YSYEKL. The CDR3 sequence is 15 residues long. The DNA of the CDR3 is TGCGCCAGCAGCCACCTAGCGGGGCTCAACAATGAGCAGTTCTTC. It specifies CASSHLAGLNNEQFF.

The rearrangement uses TRBV7-2 and TRBJ2-5; 14 positions agree with TRBD2. This CDR3 spans 16 amino acids. V was pared by 5 bases and J by 6 bases, with 8 bases of the junction left unmatched. Germline V lookup: CDR1 SGHTA, CDR2 FQGNSA. CDR3 sequence: CASSPRLAGGPQTQYF. CDR3 coding DNA: TGTGCCAGCAGCCCCCGACTAGCGGGGGGGCCTCAGACCCAGTACTTC.

The chain has TRBV24-1 and TRBJ2-2; 7 bases are a match to TRBD2. Germline V gene sequence: CDR1 KGHDR, CDR2 SFDVKD. With V trimmed by 6 bases and J by 6 bases, 6 bases remained unmatched. The CDR3 is 14 amino acids. CDR3 nucleotide sequence: TGTGCCACCAGTCAAACTCTAGCGGCCGGGGAGCTGTTTTTT. It translates to CATSQTLAAGELFF.

This chain links TRBV6-2 or TRBV6-3 with TRBJ1-1; 7 bases are a match to TRBD1. Germline V CDR1 and CDR2: MNHEY, SVGEGT. The length of the CDR3 is 14 residues. Trimming took 6 bases from V and 5 from J; bases not matched to a gene: 9. This chain's CDR3 is CASRYRQGATEAFF. For the CDR3, the DNA is TGTGCCAGCAGGTACCGACAGGGAGCAACTGAAGCTTTCTTT.

This clone appeared a few times. The V and J genes are TRBV12-3 or TRBV12-4 and TRBJ1-5, with TRBD1 as a possible D gene (5 bases). Trimming took 7 bases from V and 4 from J, leaving 8 bases between them. The CDR3 sequence is 12 residues long. CDR3 DNA: TGTGCCAGCACCCAGGGAAATCAGCCCCAGCATTTT. Translating it yields CASTQGNQPQHF.

V is TRBV11-2 and J is TRBJ2-7; 9 nucleotides line up with TRBD1. This CDR3 has 13 residues. V shed 5 bases, J shed 5 bases, and the junction held 4 bases outside the gene matches. CDR1 and CDR2 from the germline V gene are SGHAT and FQNNGV. The CDR3 DNA reads as TGTGCCAGCAGCCTGGACAGGGGAGACGAGCAGTACTTC. This translates into CASSLDRGDEQYF.

The chain recombines TRBV28 with TRBJ2-7; D call uncertain. Per the germline V gene, CDR1 is MDHEN and CDR2 is SYDVKM. The CDR3 has 13 amino acids. The V gene lost 2 bases and the J gene lost 0 bases, with 5 bases spanning the gap. The CDR3 DNA follows: TGTGCCAGCAGTTTAGGCCCCTCCTACGAGCAGTACTTC. Amino acids: CASSLGPSYEQYF.

The J gene is TRBJ1-1, the V gene TRBV7-2; 8 nucleotides agree with TRBD1. Germline V gives CDR1 SGHTA, CDR2 FQGNSA. CDR3 length: 12 amino acids. J lost 7 bases, V lost 5 bases, and 3 bases had no gene match. CDR3 protein: CASSRTGFEAFF. Here the CDR3 DNA reads TGTGCCAGCAGCCGGACAGGGTTTGAAGCTTTCTTT. Filled out from reference TRBV7-2 and TRBJ1-1, the complete variable domain reads GAGVSQSPSNKVTEKGKDVELRCDPISGHTALYWYRQSLGQGLEFLIYFQGNSAPDKSGLPSDRFSAERTGGSVSTLTIQRTQQEDSAVYLCASSRTGFEAFFGQGTRLTVV.

V usage is TRBV7-9 and J usage is TRBJ1-4; 7 bases line up with TRBD1. The germline V gene encodes CDR1 SEHNR and CDR2 FQNEAQ (reference sequence). V lost 5 bases to trimming and J lost 5 bases; unmatched junction nucleotides: 5. The CDR3 runs 14 residues. The CDR3, as DNA: TGTGCCAGCAGCCGAGGGACAGAAAATGAAAAACTGTTTTTT. It encodes CASSRGTENEKLFF.